Included here is one T cell receptor beta chain sequence, with context. This CDR3 region has 13 residues. Germline CDR1 SGHTA, CDR2 FQGNSA. J was trimmed by 12 bases and V by 1 base; bases with no gene match: 6. A multiplex PCR was run with 60 Vbeta primers and 13 Jbeta primers. Sequencing used immunoSEQ multiplex PCR; TCRdb keeps in-frame clones, though not all of them. Among 40,000 to 60,000 clones listed, about three quarters were seen once. This entry comes from a study of cytomegalovirus exposure and HLA in healthy donors. The receptor comes from a woman aged 50 to 60 in good health and CMV-seronegative. This sequence joins TRBV7-2 and TRBJ1-2; 9 nucleotides line up with TRBD1. Sequences were obtained from PBMCs. The CDR3 DNA is TGTGCCAGCAGCTTAGACGACAGGGGGGGACACACCTTC. This codes for CASSLDDRGGHTF.